This record covers a single T cell receptor beta chain. Its specific antigen is unknown. No qualities accompany the bases; no much larger clone lies one base away. The source of the sample is a study of T cells in Graves' hyperthyroidism and ophthalmopathy (dated by TCRdb to between 2018 and 2020). Notes on the research overall: Peripheral blood samples were taken at the time of initial diagnosis, prior to any treatment. To identify distinguishing TCR V-J signatures, a discovery cohort of about a hundred patients was used, comprising roughly 45 with Graves' ophthalmopathy and around 60 with stable Graves' hyperthyroidism. Prospective prediction of ophthalmopathy was tested in an independent validation cohort of approximately 18 hyperthyroidism patients and some 17 patients who later progressed to ophthalmopathy. The 85 to 100 discovery patients were divided at random into training and test sets in a 7:3 ratio. In six Graves' hyperthyroidism patients, the study also compared T-cell repertoires from thyroid tissue with T-cell repertoires from blood. TCR Vbeta CDR3 sequencing of approximately 140 peripheral blood samples (43 ophthalmopathy, over 70 hyperthyroidism and roughly 17 progressor patients) is reported in the paper. Following sampling, methimazole starting at 30 mg daily was given to hyperthyroidism patients, and high-dose intravenous methylprednisolone was given to ophthalmopathy patients. Findings and caveats that apply to the study as a whole: In validation, progression to ophthalmopathy was predicted by the model with 65% to 71% sensitivity and roughly 76% specificity, a median of 6.5 months before onset. A model built on a 13 V-J signature distinguished ophthalmopathy from stable hyperthyroidism, reaching around 87% sensitivity and about 81% specificity in cross-validation and 80%/75% in testing. Sample size was not statistically predetermined, and investigators were not blinded to group allocation. Most expanded thyroid clonotypes (frequency above 0.001) were also detected in blood, suggesting blood repertoires may reflect thyroid immune responses.

Hyperthyroidism patients were aged 18 to 65 years and newly diagnosed, with disease duration of less than 2 months. Patients with uncontrolled infections, other autoimmune diseases, pregnancy or lactation were excluded. Clinical symptoms, serum thyroxine and TRAb, thyroid ultrasound, and orbital computed tomography formed the basis for the diagnoses. Blood from progressor patients was drawn when they were first diagnosed with hyperthyroidism, before any ophthalmopathy symptoms appeared. PBMCs were isolated from approximately 10 ml of fresh peripheral blood by Ficoll-Paque density gradient centrifugation. Progressor patients were first diagnosed with Graves' hyperthyroidism and then developed ophthalmopathy during follow-up. Total RNA was extracted with Trizol reagent, and quality was checked on an Agilent 2100 Bioanalyzer. The CDR3 goes from the cysteine to the phenylalanine over 17 residues. The CDR3 DNA has 51 bases and is translated from base 1. CDR1 and CDR2 (MNHEY, SVGEGT) derive from the germline V gene. V drops 4 bases and J drops 3 bases, leaving 19 bases in between.

Amplification of TCR beta CDR3 regions was carried out from RNA transcripts. For the first round of RT-PCR on the TCR CDR3, the HTBI primer set was used together with the Qiagen OneStep RT-PCR kit. Libraries were constructed in a second round of multiplex PCR, after which size selection and purification were carried out. Sequencing of the libraries was done on an Illumina HiSeq2000 using paired-end 100 bp reads. The paper's processing steps were these. SOAPnuke was used to process the raw data, throwing out any read that contained adapters or uncalled bases, had a mean Phred below 15, or lacked an exact constant-primer or identifier match. COPE v1.2.5 was used to merge the high-quality paired reads, and each unique nucleotide sequence was defined as a clonotype. Clonotypes were aligned to IMGT TRBV, TRBD and TRBJ reference segments using MiTCR v1.1. The analysis was restricted to V-J combinations with a frequency above 0.0001, which together covered 99% to 99.2% of the repertoires. A TCS score was defined as the ratio of F50 (clonal expansion) to E x V (chaos), with BLOSUM62-based TCRdist applied between CDR3 peptides within each V-J. Welch's t-statistics and random forest reduced around 510 V-J features to 10 to 15, which were used in a naive Bayes classifier (R e1071). The public reads were reanalyzed by TCRdb: fastp trimming at Q25, MiXCR alignment, in-frame beta chains only. CDR3 protein duplicates are merged, each entry listing the most common genes and DNA. TCRdb, rather than the study authors, made the V and J calls. The sample includes 650,000 to 850,000 distinct CDR3 sequences, with approximately 18% observed a single time. 16% of the sample rests with the top ten.

Rearrangement joined TRBV6-2 or TRBV6-3 to TRBJ2-1, with the D assignment possibly TRBD1 or TRBD2, given 6 matching bases for each. The sequence was obtained from a woman between 45 and 60 years old with Graves' hyperthyroidism that later progressed to Graves' ophthalmopathy. Material for sequencing was blood. CDR3 region: CASSFLHTGAFYNEQFF. The DNA is as follows: TGTGCCAGCAGTTTCCTCCACACGGGGGCCTTCTACAATGAGCAGTTCTTC.